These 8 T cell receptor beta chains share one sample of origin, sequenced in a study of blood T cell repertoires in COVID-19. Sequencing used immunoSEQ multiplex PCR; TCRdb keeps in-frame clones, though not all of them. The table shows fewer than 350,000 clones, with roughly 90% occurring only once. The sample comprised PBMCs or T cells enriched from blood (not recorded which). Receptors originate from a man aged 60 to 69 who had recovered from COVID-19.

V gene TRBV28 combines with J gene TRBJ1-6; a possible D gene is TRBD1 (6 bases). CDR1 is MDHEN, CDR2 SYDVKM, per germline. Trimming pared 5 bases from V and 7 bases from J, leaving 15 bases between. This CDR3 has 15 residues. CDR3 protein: CASSPSQGWNSPLHF. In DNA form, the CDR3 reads TGTGCCAGCAGTCCCTCGCAGGGGTGGAATTCACCCCTCCACTTT.

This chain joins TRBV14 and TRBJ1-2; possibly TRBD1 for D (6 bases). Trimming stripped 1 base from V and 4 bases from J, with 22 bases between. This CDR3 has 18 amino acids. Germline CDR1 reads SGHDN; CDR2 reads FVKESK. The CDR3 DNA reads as TGTGCCAGCAGCCAAGCATCCCTCAGTCCAGGGGCTCTCTATGGCTACACCTTC. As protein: CASSQASLSPGALYGYTF. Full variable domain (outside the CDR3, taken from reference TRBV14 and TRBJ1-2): EAGVTQFPSHSVIEKGQTVTLRCDPISGHDNLYWYRRVMGKEIKFLLHFVKESKQDESGMPNNRFLAERTGGTYSTLKVQPAELEDSGVYFCASSQASLSPGALYGYTFGSGTRLTVV.

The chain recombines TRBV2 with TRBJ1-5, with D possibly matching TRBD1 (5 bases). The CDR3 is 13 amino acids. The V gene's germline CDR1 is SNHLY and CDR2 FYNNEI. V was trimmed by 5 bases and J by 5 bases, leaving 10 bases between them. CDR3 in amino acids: CASSWGRDQPQHF. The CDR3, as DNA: TGTGCCAGCAGTTGGGGCAGGGATCAGCCCCAGCATTTT. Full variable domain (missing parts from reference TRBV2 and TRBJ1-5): EPEVTQTPSHQVTQMGQEVILRCVPISNHLYFYWYRQILGQKVEFLVSFYNNEISEKSEIFDDQFSVERPDGSNFTLKIRSTKLEDSAMYFCASSWGRDQPQHFGDGTRLSIL.

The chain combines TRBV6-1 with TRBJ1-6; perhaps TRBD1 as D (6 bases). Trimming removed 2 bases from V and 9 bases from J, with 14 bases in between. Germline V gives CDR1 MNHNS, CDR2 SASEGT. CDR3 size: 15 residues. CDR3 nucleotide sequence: TGTGCCAGCAGTGAAAGGGGGAGGGCGGTTTCACCCCTCCACTTT. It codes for CASSERGRAVSPLHF.

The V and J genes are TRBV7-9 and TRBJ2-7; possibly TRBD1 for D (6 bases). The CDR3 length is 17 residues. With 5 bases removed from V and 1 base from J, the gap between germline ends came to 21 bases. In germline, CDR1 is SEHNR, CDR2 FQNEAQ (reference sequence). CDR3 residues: CASSLELGDRSSYEQYF. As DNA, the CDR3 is TGTGCCAGCAGCCTAGAACTAGGAGACAGGAGTTCCTACGAGCAGTACTTC.

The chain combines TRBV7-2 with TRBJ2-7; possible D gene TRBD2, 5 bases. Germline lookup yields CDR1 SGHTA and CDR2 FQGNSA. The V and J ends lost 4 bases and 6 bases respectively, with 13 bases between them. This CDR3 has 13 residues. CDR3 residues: CASSSDLAGEQYF. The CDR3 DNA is TGTGCCAGCAGCTCTGACCTTGCGGGCGAGCAGTACTTC.

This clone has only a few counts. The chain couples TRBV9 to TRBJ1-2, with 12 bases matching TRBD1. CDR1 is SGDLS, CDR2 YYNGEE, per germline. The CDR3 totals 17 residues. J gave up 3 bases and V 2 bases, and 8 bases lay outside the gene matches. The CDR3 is CASSVHSGQGADYGYTF. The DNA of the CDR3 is TGTGCCAGCAGCGTCCATTCGGGACAGGGGGCGGACTATGGCTACACCTTC.

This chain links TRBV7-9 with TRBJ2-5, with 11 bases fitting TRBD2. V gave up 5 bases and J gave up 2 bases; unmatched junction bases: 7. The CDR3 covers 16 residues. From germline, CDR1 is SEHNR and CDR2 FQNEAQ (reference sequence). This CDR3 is CASSRFSGRDQETQYF. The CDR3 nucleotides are TGTGCCAGCAGCCGATTTAGCGGGAGGGATCAAGAGACCCAGTACTTC.